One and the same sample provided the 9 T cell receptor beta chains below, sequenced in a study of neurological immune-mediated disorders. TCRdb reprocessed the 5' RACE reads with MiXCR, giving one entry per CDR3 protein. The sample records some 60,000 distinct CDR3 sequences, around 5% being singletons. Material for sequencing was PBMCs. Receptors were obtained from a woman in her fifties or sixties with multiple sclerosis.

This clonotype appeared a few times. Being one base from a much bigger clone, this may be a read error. This CDR3 reads CASSQVVTGLYEQYF. CDR3 DNA sequence: TGTGCCAGCAGCCAAGTTGTGACAGGGCTCTACGAGCAGTACTTC. The chain carries TRBV14 and TRBJ2-7; 7 nucleotides align to TRBD1. V was pared by 1 base and J by 3 bases, with 6 bases of the junction left unmatched. Germline CDR1 reads SGHDN; CDR2 reads FVKESK. The CDR3 length is 15 residues.

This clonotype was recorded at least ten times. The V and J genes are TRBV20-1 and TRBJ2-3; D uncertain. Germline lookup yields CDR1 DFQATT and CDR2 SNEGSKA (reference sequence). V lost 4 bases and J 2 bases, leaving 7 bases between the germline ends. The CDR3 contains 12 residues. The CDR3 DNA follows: TGCAGTGCTATAGGGTTCACAGATACGCAGTATTTT. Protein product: CSAIGFTDTQYF.

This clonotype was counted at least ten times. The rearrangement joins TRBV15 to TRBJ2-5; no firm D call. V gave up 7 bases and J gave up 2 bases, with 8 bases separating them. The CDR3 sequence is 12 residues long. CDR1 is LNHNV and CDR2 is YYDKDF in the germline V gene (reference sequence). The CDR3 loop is CATTPAQETQYF. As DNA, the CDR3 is TGTGCCACCACGCCGGCACAAGAGACCCAGTACTTC.

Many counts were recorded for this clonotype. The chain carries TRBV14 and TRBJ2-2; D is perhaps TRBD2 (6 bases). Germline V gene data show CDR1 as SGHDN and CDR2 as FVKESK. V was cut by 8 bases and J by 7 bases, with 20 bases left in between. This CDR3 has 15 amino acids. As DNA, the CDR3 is TGTGCCAGCGGCCGGTCGGGACTTAGCATCGGGGAGCTGTTTTTT. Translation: CASGRSGLSIGELFF.

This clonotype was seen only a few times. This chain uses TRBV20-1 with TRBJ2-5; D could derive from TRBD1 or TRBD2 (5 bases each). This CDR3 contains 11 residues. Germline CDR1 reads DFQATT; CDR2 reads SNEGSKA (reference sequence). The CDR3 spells CTEVGEETQYF. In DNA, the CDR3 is TGCACCGAGGTGGGGGAAGAGACCCAGTACTTC.

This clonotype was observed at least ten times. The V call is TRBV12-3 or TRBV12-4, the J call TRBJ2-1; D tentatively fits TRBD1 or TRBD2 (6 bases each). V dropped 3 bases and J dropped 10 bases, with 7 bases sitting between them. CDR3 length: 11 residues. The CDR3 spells CASSFGGEQFF. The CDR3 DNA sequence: TGTGCCAGCAGTTTCGGGGGCGAGCAGTTCTTC.

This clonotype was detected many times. The CDR3 DNA reads TGTGCCAGCAGCCAAGATCACACAGGGGGCGGATTAGTTTATGGCTACACCTTC. Translation gives CASSQDHTGGGLVYGYTF. V and J are TRBV14 and TRBJ1-2; TRBD1 matches 9 bases. CDR1 is SGHDN, CDR2 FVKESK, per germline. Losses at the gene ends were 0 bases for V and 5 bases for J; bases not matched to a gene: 13. The CDR3 is made up of 18 amino acids.

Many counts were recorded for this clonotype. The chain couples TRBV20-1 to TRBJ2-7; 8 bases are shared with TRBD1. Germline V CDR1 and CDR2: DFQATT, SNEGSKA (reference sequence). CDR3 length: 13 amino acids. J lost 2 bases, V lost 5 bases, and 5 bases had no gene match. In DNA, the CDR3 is TGCAGTGCTCTGACAGGGGAAGCCTACGAGCAGTACTTC. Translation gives CSALTGEAYEQYF.

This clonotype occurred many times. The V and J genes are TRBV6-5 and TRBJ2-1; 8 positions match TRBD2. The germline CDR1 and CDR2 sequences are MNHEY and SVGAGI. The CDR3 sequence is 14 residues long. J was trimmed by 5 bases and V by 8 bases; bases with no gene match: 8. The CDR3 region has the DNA TGTGCCAGCGGGACCGGGGGGGCAAACAATGAGCAGTTCTTC. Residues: CASGTGGANNEQFF.